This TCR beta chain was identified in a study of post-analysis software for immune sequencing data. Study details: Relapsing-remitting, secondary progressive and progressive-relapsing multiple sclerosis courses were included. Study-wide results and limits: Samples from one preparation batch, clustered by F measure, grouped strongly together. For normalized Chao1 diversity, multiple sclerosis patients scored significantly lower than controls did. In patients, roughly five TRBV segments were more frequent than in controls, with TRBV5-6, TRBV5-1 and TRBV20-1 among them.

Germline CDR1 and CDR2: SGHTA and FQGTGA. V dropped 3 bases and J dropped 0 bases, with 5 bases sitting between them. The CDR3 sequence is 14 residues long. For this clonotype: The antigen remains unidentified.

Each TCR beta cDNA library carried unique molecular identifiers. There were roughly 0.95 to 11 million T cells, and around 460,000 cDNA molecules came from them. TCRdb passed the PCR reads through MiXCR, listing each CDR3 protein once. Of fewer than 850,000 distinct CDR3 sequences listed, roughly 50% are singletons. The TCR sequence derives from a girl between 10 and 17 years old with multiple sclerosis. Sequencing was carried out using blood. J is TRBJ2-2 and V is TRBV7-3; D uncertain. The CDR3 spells CASSLATNTGELFF. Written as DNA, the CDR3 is TGTGCCAGCAGCTTGGCCACGAACACCGGGGAGCTGTTTTTT.